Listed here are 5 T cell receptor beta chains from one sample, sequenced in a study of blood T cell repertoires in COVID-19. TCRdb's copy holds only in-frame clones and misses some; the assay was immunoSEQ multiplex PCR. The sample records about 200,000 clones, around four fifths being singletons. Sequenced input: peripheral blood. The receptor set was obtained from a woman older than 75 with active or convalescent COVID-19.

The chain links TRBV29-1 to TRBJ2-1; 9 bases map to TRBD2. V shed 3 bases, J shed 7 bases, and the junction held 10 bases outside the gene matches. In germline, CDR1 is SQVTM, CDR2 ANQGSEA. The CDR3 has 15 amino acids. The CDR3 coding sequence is TGCAGCGTTGAGGGTCTAGCGGGACTCTTAAATGAGCAGTTCTTC. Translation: CSVEGLAGLLNEQFF.

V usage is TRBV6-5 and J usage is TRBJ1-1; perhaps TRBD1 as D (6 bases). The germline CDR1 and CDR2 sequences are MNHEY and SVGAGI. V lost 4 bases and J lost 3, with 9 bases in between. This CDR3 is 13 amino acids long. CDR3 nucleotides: TGTGCCAGCAGTTTACAGGGAGACACTGAAGCTTTCTTT. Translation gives CASSLQGDTEAFF.

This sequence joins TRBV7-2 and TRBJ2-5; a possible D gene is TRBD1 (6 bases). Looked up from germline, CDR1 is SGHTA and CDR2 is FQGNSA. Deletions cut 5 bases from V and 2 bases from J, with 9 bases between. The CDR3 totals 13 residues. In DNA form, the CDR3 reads TGTGCCAGCAGCAGCGACAGGCAAGAGACCCAGTACTTC. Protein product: CASSSDRQETQYF.

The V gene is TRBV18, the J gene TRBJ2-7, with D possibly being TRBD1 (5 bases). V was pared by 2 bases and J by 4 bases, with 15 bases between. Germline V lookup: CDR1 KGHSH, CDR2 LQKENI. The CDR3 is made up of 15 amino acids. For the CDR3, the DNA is TGTGCCAGCTCACCAGGGGCCATTGGTAGGTACGAGCAGTACTTC. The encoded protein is CASSPGAIGRYEQYF.

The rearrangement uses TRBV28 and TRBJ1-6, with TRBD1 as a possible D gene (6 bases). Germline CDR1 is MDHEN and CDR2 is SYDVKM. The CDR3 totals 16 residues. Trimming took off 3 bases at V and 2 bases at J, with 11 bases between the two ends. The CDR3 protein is CASSFAGATYNSPLHF. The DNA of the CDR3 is TGTGCCAGCAGTTTCGCAGGGGCTACCTATAATTCACCCCTCCACTTT.